The 13 T cell receptor beta chains reported below all come from one sample, sequenced in a study of technical replicates of blood from several donors. Clones were read by immunoSEQ multiplex PCR, and TCRdb kept only the in-frame ones, dropping some. The top ten hold roughly 0.38% of the sample, which has about 75,000 clones, roughly nine tenths seen once. Sequenced sample: T cells isolated from PBMCs. These receptor sequences come from a human donor in good health. Some clones in this sample may be carry-over from other donors' samples.

CDR3 coding DNA: TGTGCCAGTAGCAATTCGGTAGCGGGAGTTCTCGAGCAGTACTTC. It codes for CASSNSVAGVLEQYF. The chain combines TRBV19 with TRBJ2-7; 9 bases agree with TRBD2. The germline V gene encodes CDR1 LNHDA and CDR2 SQIVND (reference sequence). CDR3 length equals 15 residues. The J segment lost 6 bases and the V segment lost 6 bases, leaving 12 bases of the junction unmatched. The variable domain in full, with the rest retrieved from reference TRBV19 and TRBJ2-7, is DGGITQSPKYLFRKEGQNVTLSCEQNLNHDAMYWYRQDPGQGLRLIYYSQIVNDFQKGDIAEGYSVSREKKESFPLTVTSAQKNPTAFYLCASSNSVAGVLEQYFGPGTRLTVT.

The chain is built from TRBV6-5 and TRBJ2-2; TRBD2 is a possible D gene (5 bases). The germline CDR1 and CDR2 sequences are MNHEY and SVGAGI. The CDR3 has 15 amino acids. V was trimmed by 5 bases and J by 3 bases, leaving 13 bases between them. In DNA, the CDR3 is TGTGCCAGCAGTCGACGGACTCTATACACCGGGGAGCTGTTTTTT. Protein sequence: CASSRRTLYTGELFF.

This clone came up once. This chain links TRBV4-1 with TRBJ2-5, with a tentative D call TRBD1 (5 bases). CDR1 MGHRA and CDR2 YSYEKL come from the germline V gene. The V end lost 0 bases, the J end lost 2 bases, and 16 bases lay between the germline ends. CDR3 length equals 17 residues. The CDR3 loop is CASSQDRGAGKQETQYF. In nucleotides, the CDR3 is TGCGCCAGCAGCCAAGATCGTGGGGCAGGGAAACAAGAGACCCAGTACTTC.

This clone came up once. The chain combines TRBV5-4 with TRBJ1-2, with TRBD1 identical over 11 bases. The CDR3 contains 15 residues. CDR1 SGHNT and CDR2 YYREEE come from the germline V gene (reference sequence). J lost 3 bases, V lost 1 base, and 2 bases had no gene match. CDR3 coding DNA: TGTGCCAGCAGCTTGTGGACAGGGGGCCACTATGGCTACACCTTC. It codes for CASSLWTGGHYGYTF.

The chain uses TRBV6-5 and TRBJ2-7, with 10 bases aligning to TRBD1. CDR1 and CDR2 from the germline V gene are MNHEY and SVGAGI. The CDR3 consists of 14 residues. V shed 5 bases and J 4 bases; nucleotides not matched to a gene: 5. CDR3 sequence reads: CASSPGQGRYEQYF. CDR3 in DNA: TGTGCCAGCAGTCCGGGACAGGGGCGTTACGAGCAGTACTTC.

The chain carries TRBV5-1 and TRBJ2-1, with TRBD1 matching over 8 bases. The V segment lost 1 base and the J segment 2 bases; nucleotides outside the gene matches: 5. The CDR3 is made up of 16 amino acids. Germline CDR1 is SGHRS and CDR2 is YFSETQ. The CDR3 here is CASSLSPGGAYNEQFF. DNA for the CDR3: TGCGCCAGCAGCTTGTCACCAGGGGGCGCCTACAATGAGCAGTTCTTC.

This clone has more than one count but fewer than ten. The gene calls are TRBV5-4 and TRBJ2-5, with a weak D call TRBD1 (5 bases). The CDR3 sequence is 14 residues long. Germline CDR1 is SGHNT and CDR2 is YYREEE (reference sequence). Trimming shortened V by 3 bases and J by 1 base, and 10 bases separated the two germline ends. CDR3: CASSSRAGQETQYF. The CDR3 nucleotides are TGTGCCAGCAGCTCCAGGGCCGGCCAAGAGACCCAGTACTTC.

The V and J genes are TRBV7-6 and TRBJ2-6; D unclear. The V end lost 5 bases, the J end lost 0 bases, and 5 bases lay between the germline ends. The CDR3 runs to 14 residues. Germline values: CDR1 SGHVS, CDR2 FNYEAQ. The CDR3 nucleotides read TGTGCCAGCAGCCAGAACTCTGGGGCCAACGTCCTGACTTTC. This encodes CASSQNSGANVLTF.

The rearrangement joins TRBV29-1 to TRBJ2-5; 11 bases align to TRBD1. The CDR3 runs to 14 residues. V lost 2 bases to trimming and J lost 6 bases; unmatched junction nucleotides: 5. CDR1 and CDR2 from the germline V gene are SQVTM and ANQGSEA. The CDR3 DNA is TGCAGCGTTGAAAGGACAGGGGGCGCGAAGACCCAGTACTTC. It translates to CSVERTGGAKTQYF.

This chain connects TRBV30 to TRBJ1-2; 9 nucleotides align to TRBD1. Losses at the gene ends were 4 bases for V and 4 bases for J; bases not matched to a gene: 4. The V gene's germline CDR1 is GTSNPN and CDR2 SVGIG (reference sequence). The CDR3 sequence is 13 residues long. The CDR3 reads CAWNRGLGYGYTF. For the CDR3, the DNA is TGTGCCTGGAACAGGGGGCTGGGCTATGGCTACACCTTC.

The V call is TRBV7-6, the J call TRBJ2-1, with D possibly matching TRBD2 (5 bases). CDR1 is SGHVS and CDR2 is FNYEAQ in the germline V gene. Trimming stripped 5 bases from V and 7 bases from J, with 24 bases between. The CDR3 is made up of 17 amino acids. CDR3 nucleotides: TGTGCCAGCAGCCCCCTTTCGCCGCGTCTAGCCGGGAATGAGCAGTTCTTC. This translates into CASSPLSPRLAGNEQFF.

The rearrangement links TRBV2 to TRBJ1-1, with D unclear. CDR1 SNHLY and CDR2 FYNNEI come from the germline V gene. The V end lost 0 bases, the J end lost 8 bases, and 10 bases lay between the germline ends. The CDR3 is made up of 13 amino acids. CDR3 sequence (DNA): TGTGCCAGCAGTGAAGCGGAGCTAGCGGAAGCTTTCTTT. Its translation is CASSEAELAEAFF.

This chain's CDR3 is CATAPGGMGWDTQYF. The CDR3, as DNA: TGTGCCACCGCACCCGGGGGGATGGGGTGGGATACGCAGTATTTT. J is TRBJ2-3 and V is TRBV15; 7 bases align to TRBD2. Trimming cost V 8 bases and J 6 bases; bases outside gene matches: 14. There are 15 residues in the CDR3. Germline V lookup: CDR1 LNHNV, CDR2 YYDKDF (reference sequence).